This T cell receptor (beta chain) comes out of a study of shared clonotypes between healthy human individuals. Study observations and caveats: Against clonotypes common to all four donors, non-shared ones had lower generation probabilities. Despite large depth, sorted-subset datasets appeared incompletely sequenced.

TCRdb keeps only in-frame clones here, not all; method: immunoSEQ multiplex PCR. Of over 2 million clones in the sample, under 95% are singletons; the top ten hold approximately 0.41%. V was clipped by 5 bases and J by 4 bases, with 15 bases between them. Germline loops: CDR1 SGHNT, CDR2 YENEEA. This CDR3 is built from 14 residues. To note about this clone: Its antigen remains unidentified.

The sequence derives from a man younger than 35 in good health. Some clones in this sample may be carry-over from other donors' samples. The sample was naive CD4+ T cells from PBMCs. The subset was: CD45RA+ positively selected. V gene TRBV11-3 combines with J gene TRBJ2-7; D perhaps matches TRBD1 (6 bases). The CDR3 protein is CASSPQGTGYEQYF. DNA of the CDR3: TGTGCCAGCAGCCCACAGGGTACCGGGTACGAGCAGTACTTC.